Below are 10 T cell receptor beta chains sequenced from a single sample in a study of CD8+ T cells in alopecia areata. As for treatment: oral pan-JAK inhibitor, 5-10 mg twice daily. Once RNA had been extracted, it was reverse transcribed into cDNA to act as the sequencing template. Method: immunoSEQ multiplex PCR; TCRdb's copy keeps in-frame clones and lacks some. The sample shows over 70,000 clones, roughly 70% of them seen only once. The material was CD8+ T cells sorted from blood, obtained at week 24, from a patient treated with tofacitinib. The receptor set was obtained from a human donor with alopecia areata.

V is TRBV25-1 and J is TRBJ2-1; perhaps TRBD2 as D (6 bases). Deletions cut 4 bases from V and 0 bases from J, with 19 bases between. Germline V gene lookup returns CDR1 MGHDK and CDR2 SYGVNS. The CDR3 is 18 residues long. The DNA for the CDR3 is TGTGCCAGCAGTGGGGTGGCGGGAACGCCTAGCTCCTACAATGAGCAGTTCTTC. Translation gives CASSGVAGTPSSYNEQFF.

This chain connects TRBV25-1 to TRBJ2-7; D is unclear. This CDR3 comprises 13 residues. CDR1 is MGHDK, CDR2 SYGVNS, per germline. The V gene lost 3 bases and the J gene lost 0 bases, with 6 bases spanning the gap. The CDR3 sequence is CASSDPYSYEQYF. The DNA of the CDR3 is TGTGCCAGCAGTGACCCTTACTCCTACGAGCAGTACTTC.

The V call is TRBV5-4, the J call TRBJ2-6, with a weak D call TRBD1 (6 bases). CDR3 length equals 16 residues. The germline gives CDR1 SGHNT, CDR2 YYREEE (reference sequence). V lost 4 bases and J 3 bases, leaving 14 bases between the germline ends. The CDR3 bases are TGTGCCAGCAGCCAAACAGGGACCCTTGGGGCCAACGTCCTGACTTTC. As protein: CASSQTGTLGANVLTF.

There are a few counts of this clone. The chain couples TRBV14 to TRBJ1-4; D is uncertain. V was pared by 3 bases and J by 11 bases, with 19 bases between. In germline, CDR1 is SGHDN, CDR2 FVKESK. The CDR3 length is 15 residues. Written as DNA, the CDR3 is TGTGCCAGCAGCCACGACTTAAGTCCTAGGGATAAACTGTTTTTT. It codes for CASSHDLSPRDKLFF.

The V gene is TRBV6-5, the J gene TRBJ2-5; 7 bases align to TRBD1. This CDR3 comprises 13 residues. V trimming: 6 bases; J trimming: 5 bases; junction bases outside the gene matches: 6. Germline CDR1 and CDR2: MNHEY and SVGAGI. CDR3 bases: TGTGCCAGCAGGCAACAGGGGTTGGAGACCCAGTACTTC. This encodes CASRQQGLETQYF.

The chain employs TRBV25-1 and TRBJ1-4; 9 positions match TRBD1. Trimming took 0 bases from V and 7 from J; bases not matched to a gene: 9. Per the germline V gene, CDR1 is MGHDK and CDR2 is SYGVNS. This CDR3 is 17 amino acids long. The CDR3 DNA reads as TGTGCCAGCAGTGAATACCCCCGGGGACAGGGCGGTGAAAAACTGTTTTTT. It is translated as CASSEYPRGQGGEKLFF. The variable domain in full, with the rest retrieved from reference TRBV25-1 and TRBJ1-4, is EADIYQTPRYLVIGTGKKITLECSQTMGHDKMYWYQQDPGMELHLIHYSYGVNSTEKGDLSSESTVSRIRTEHFPLTLESARPSHTSQYLCASSEYPRGQGGEKLFFGSGTQLSVL.

This clone was detected only a few times. This sequence joins TRBV25-1 and TRBJ2-1; the D gene is possibly TRBD1 (6 bases). The V end was cut by 4 bases, the J end by 10 bases, with 11 bases between. The germline V gene encodes CDR1 MGHDK and CDR2 SYGVNS. This CDR3 has 12 residues. This chain's CDR3 is CASSGPDREQFF. CDR3 nucleotides: TGTGCCAGCAGTGGGCCAGACAGGGAGCAGTTCTTC.

This clone was observed a single time. The rearrangement joins TRBV13 to TRBJ1-2; TRBD1 matches at 7 bases. CDR3 size: 13 residues. The germline V gene encodes CDR1 PRHDT and CDR2 FYEKMQ (reference sequence). The J segment lost 4 bases and the V segment lost 6 bases, leaving 5 bases of the junction unmatched. The CDR3 loop reads CASSLQGSYGYTF. The DNA of the CDR3 is TGTGCCAGCAGTTTACAGGGGTCCTATGGCTACACCTTC.

The chain carries TRBV27 and TRBJ1-5; D uncertain. The V and J ends lost 3 bases and 3 bases respectively, with 3 bases between them. This CDR3 contains 12 residues. The germline V gene encodes CDR1 MNHEY and CDR2 SMNVEV (reference sequence). Here the CDR3 DNA reads TGTGCCAGCAGTTTCCCCAATCAGCCCCAGCATTTT. It yields the protein CASSFPNQPQHF.

This rearrangement joins TRBV29-1 to TRBJ2-3; D could derive from TRBD1 or TRBD2 (5 bases each). Germline CDR1 is SQVTM and CDR2 is ANQGSEA. The CDR3 is 13 residues long. V was cut by 0 bases and J by 4 bases, with 8 bases left in between. CDR3 DNA: TGCAGCGTTGAAGATGGGACCTCAGATACGCAGTATTTT. Translated, it gives CSVEDGTSDTQYF.